Following are 2 T cell receptor beta chains from one sample sequenced in a study of T cells in Graves' hyperthyroidism and ophthalmopathy (dated by TCRdb to the late 2010s). Libraries were made using multiplex PCR. Sequencing relied on an Illumina HiSeq 2000. TCR beta CDR3 regions were amplified from RNA transcripts. A first-round RT-PCR of the TCR CDR3 used the HTBI primer set with the Qiagen OneStep RT-PCR kit. TCRdb handled the public reads itself, with Q25 trimming in fastp and clone calling in MiXCR, and kept productive beta chains. Each entry merges the rows of one CDR3 protein and shows their most common DNA and genes. The sample yields about 210,000 distinct CDR3 sequences; 17% were counted once. The top ten clonotypes cover under 65% of the sample. The sequenced sample consisted of blood. These TCRs come from a man between 50 and 59 years old with Graves' hyperthyroidism.

As regards this clonotype: This sequence may be a read error, since a much larger clone differs from it by one base. V usage is TRBV18 and J usage is TRBJ2-1; tentatively, D is TRBD2 (5 bases). V was pared by 1 base and J by 3 bases, with 10 bases between. The germline CDR1 and CDR2 sequences are KGHSH and LQKENI. This CDR3 contains 15 residues. The CDR3 region has the DNA TGTGCCAGCTCACCACGAGGGCGGAACTACAATGAGCAGTTCTTC. Translating it yields CASSPRGRNYNEQFF.

The V call is TRBV5-1, the J call TRBJ1-2; D is unresolved. V lost 0 bases and J 2 bases, leaving 8 bases between the germline ends. The CDR3 has 14 residues. Per germline, CDR1 SGHRS and CDR2 YFSETQ. CDR3 nucleotides: TGCGCCAGCAGCTTGGGGGCCTCCAACTATGGCTACACCTTC. Protein: CASSLGASNYGYTF.